This passage covers 28 T cell receptor beta chains from one sample sequenced in a study of T cell clonality in common variable immunodeficiency. Which antigens these TCRs recognize remains unknown. Sequenced by immunoSEQ multiplex PCR; TCRdb stores in-frame clones only, minus some. This sample has about 28,000 clones, each found more than once. The study's findings and limits: Reportedly, TCR beta sequences from common variable immunodeficiency showed fewer deletions and N-nucleotide insertions.

Material: peripheral blood mononuclear cells. Receptors originate from a human donor with common variable immunodeficiency.

Notes on this clone: The sequence runs out 3 residues before the end of the CDR3; the remainder is reconstructed from the germline J gene. The V and J genes are TRBV5-1 and TRBJ2-7; D possibly corresponds to TRBD1 (5 bases). CDR1 SGHRS and CDR2 YFSETQ come from the germline V gene. Trimming took off 2 bases at V and 5 bases at J, with 11 bases between the two ends. The CDR3 runs to 13 residues. The CDR3 DNA, read in part, is TGCGCCAGCAGCTTCGGCGGCAGGGACGAG. Translating gives CASSFGGRDE. The full CDR3 is CASSFGGRDEQYF. Together with reference TRBV5-1 and TRBJ2-7, the CDR3 gives the full variable domain: KAGVTQTPRYLIKTRGQQVTLSCSPISGHRSVSWYQQTPGQGLQFLFEYFSETQRNKGNFPGRFSGRQFSNSRSEMNVSTLELGDSALYLCASSFGGRDEQYFGPGTRLTVT.

This clone was detected many times. Read data end 3 residues before the CDR3 end; the end is taken from the germline J gene. The chain links TRBV20-1 to TRBJ1-5; TRBD1 agrees at 8 bases. The CDR3 has 12 residues. The germline V gene encodes CDR1 DFQATT and CDR2 SNEGSKA (reference sequence). Germline trimming cut 5 bases from V and 5 bases from J; bases unmatched to any gene: 2. This CDR3 is CSALTGDQPQHF. The CDR3 DNA, read in part, is TGCAGTGCTTTGACAGGGGATCAGCCC.

Comment on this clone: Read coverage stops 3 residues before the CDR3 terminus; the germline J gene supplies the remainder. The chain combines TRBV7-6 with TRBJ2-5; D not resolved. This CDR3 is built from 12 residues. Germline CDR1 SGHVS, CDR2 FNYEAQ. The germline V and J ends were trimmed by 2 bases and 2 bases, with 3 bases remaining between them. The covered CDR3 bases are TGTGCCAGCAGCTTACAGCAAGAGACC. Translation gives CASSLQQET. The CDR3, in full, reads CASSLQQETQYF.

Regarding this clone: The CDR3 is cut off 3 residues early in the read; its end comes from the germline J gene. The chain has TRBV18 and TRBJ2-1, with 11 nucleotides matching TRBD2. The V and J ends lost 1 base and 7 bases, in that order; junction bases with no gene match: 12. CDR1 and CDR2 (germline): KGHSH, LQKENI. The CDR3 runs to 18 residues. The CDR3 reads CASSPLQRSGGARNEQFF. CDR3 DNA, as far as it was read: TGTGCCAGCTCACCACTACAACGTAGCGGGGGGGCCAGGAATGAG.

The sample holds many counts of this clone. The read terminates 3 residues ahead of where the CDR3 ends, so the germline J gene completes it. The chain is built from TRBV10-1 and TRBJ2-1, with TRBD1 matching over 9 bases. The CDR3 loop spans 16 amino acids. The V gene's germline CDR1 is WNHNN and CDR2 SYGVQD (reference sequence). V shed 6 bases, J shed 2 bases, and the junction held 8 bases outside the gene matches. Incomplete CDR3 DNA: TGCGCCAGCAGCGTTGCTGGGACAGGGACCTACAATGAG. It yields the protein CASSVAGTGTYNE. The whole CDR3 is CASSVAGTGTYNEQFF.

This clone was picked up a small number of times. From the germline J gene comes the end of the CDR3, since the read stops 3 residues before it. The same CDR3 also results from other DNA sequences found in this sample. The J gene is TRBJ1-6, the V gene TRBV30, with 7 bases matching TRBD1. There are 13 residues in the CDR3. Germline assignment: CDR1 GTSNPN and CDR2 SVGIG (reference sequence). After removal of 5 bases from V and 6 bases from J, the junction contained 4 bases not matched to a gene. The CDR3 region is CAWGGTANSPLHF. The DNA read from the CDR3 is TGTGCCTGGGGCGGGACAGCTAATTCACCC. The full variable domain, with the rest looked up from reference TRBV30 and TRBJ1-6, is SQTIHQWPATLVQPVGSPLSLECTVEGTSNPNLYWYRQAAGRGLQLLFYSVGIGQISSEVPQNLSASRPQDRQFILSSKKLLLSDSGFYLCAWGGTANSPLHFGNGTRLTVT.

In regard to this clone: From the germline J gene comes the end of the CDR3, since the read stops 3 residues before it. The V and J genes are TRBV18 and TRBJ1-6; 7 bases are shared with TRBD1. Looked up from germline, CDR1 is KGHSH and CDR2 is LQKENI. Trimming took 6 bases from V and 8 from J; bases not matched to a gene: 13. The CDR3 length is 16 residues. CDR3 region: CASSGFQGGSDSPLHF. The CDR3 DNA, read in part, is TGTGCCAGCTCCGGCTTTCAAGGGGGCTCGGATTCACCC.

This clone was found many times. The CDR3 end lies 3 residues beyond the end of the read and is filled in from the germline J gene. The chain employs TRBV18 and TRBJ2-4, with unresolved D. The CDR3 totals 16 residues. Trimming took 0 bases from V and 0 from J, leaving 9 bases between them. CDR1 and CDR2 from the germline V gene are KGHSH and LQKENI. CDR3 DNA, as far as it was read: TGTGCCAGCTCACCACCTGGCAGGCTAGCCAAAAACATT. This encodes CASSPPGRLAKNI. Given in full, the CDR3 is CASSPPGRLAKNIQYF.

This clone was counted only a few times. From the germline J gene comes the end of the CDR3, since the read stops 3 residues before it. The V call is TRBV6-2 or TRBV6-3, the J call TRBJ2-5, with TRBD1 matching over 8 bases. The J segment lost 4 bases and the V segment lost 5 bases, leaving 3 bases of the junction unmatched. Germline V gene data show CDR1 as MNHEY and CDR2 as SVGEGT. The CDR3 runs 13 residues. The chain's CDR3 is CASSQTGVETQYF. Incomplete CDR3 DNA: TGTGCCAGCAGTCAGACAGGGGTAGAGACC.

This clone was counted ten times or more. Sequencing ends 3 residues short of the CDR3 end; the germline J gene provides the rest. The V call is TRBV5-6, the J call TRBJ2-7, with D possibly matching TRBD1 (5 bases). Trimming pared 4 bases from V and 4 bases from J, leaving 15 bases between. Germline V gene sequence: CDR1 SGHDT, CDR2 YYEEEE. This CDR3 spans 14 amino acids. CDR3 protein: CASSPYNQGYEQYF. The CDR3 DNA, read in part, is TGTGCCAGCAGCCCATATAACCAGGGTTACGAG.

Remarks on this clone: The CDR3 is cut off 3 residues early in the read; its end comes from the germline J gene. V and J are TRBV7-2 and TRBJ1-1; D not certain. CDR1 is SGHTA and CDR2 is FQGNSA in the germline V gene. This CDR3 is built from 16 residues. CDR3 DNA (partial): TGTGCAAGTCGCTTAGCACCGGGTCACGGGAACACTGAA. Amino acid sequence: CASRLAPGHGNTE. The whole CDR3 sequence reads CASRLAPGHGNTEAFF.

This clone was recorded many times. The CDR3 end falls 3 residues outside the read, so it is completed with the germline J gene. The V and J genes are TRBV24-1 and TRBJ2-1; the match to TRBD2 covers 8 bases. Germline CDR1 KGHDR, CDR2 SFDVKD. The CDR3 has 17 residues. With 3 bases clipped from V and 7 bases from J, the junction kept 13 bases outside the gene matches. The CDR3 bases that were read are TGTGCCACCAGTGATGGGAATAAAGGACTAGCAGGGAATGAG. Amino acids: CATSDGNKGLAGNE. The complete CDR3 reads CATSDGNKGLAGNEQFF.

This clone is classed as medium-sized. With the read ending 3 residues before the CDR3 end, the germline J gene is used to fill in that end. The V gene is TRBV29-1, the J gene TRBJ2-1, with TRBD1 as a possible D gene (5 bases). The germline CDR1 and CDR2 sequences are SQVTM and ANQGSEA. The CDR3 loop spans 16 amino acids. The V end was cut by 1 base, the J end by 0 bases, with 13 bases between. Incomplete CDR3 DNA: TGCAGCGTTGAAGGAACGGGTGACAGCTCCTACAATGAG. Amino acids: CSVEGTGDSSYNE. The CDR3, in full, reads CSVEGTGDSSYNEQFF.

To note about this clone: The read terminates 3 residues ahead of where the CDR3 ends, so the germline J gene completes it. V is TRBV7-2 and J is TRBJ1-1, with D perhaps TRBD1 (5 bases). Looked up from germline, CDR1 is SGHTA and CDR2 is FQGNSA. This CDR3 contains 13 residues. Between the trimmed V and J ends, which lost 5 bases and 6 bases, there was a span of 13 bases. CDR3 protein: CASSRLGAAEAFF. The sequenced part of the CDR3 DNA is TGTGCCAGCAGCCGCCTTGGGGCAGCTGAA.

About this clone: The sequenced fragment ends 3 residues before the CDR3 boundary, so the rest is inferred from the germline J gene. The gene calls are TRBV11-2 and TRBJ1-1; no definite D call. Germline V gene sequence: CDR1 SGHAT, CDR2 FQNNGV. This CDR3 contains 14 residues. V lost 1 base, J lost 4 bases, and 10 bases lay in between. The CDR3 bases that were read are TGTGCCAGCAGCTTAGTTGAGGGTGGCACTGAA. It encodes CASSLVEGGTE. The whole CDR3 sequence is CASSLVEGGTEAFF.

This clone was seen repeatedly, ten times or more. The read gets to within 3 residues of the CDR3 end, and the germline J gene fills in the rest. The gene calls are TRBV11-2 and TRBJ2-7; D is perhaps TRBD1 or TRBD2 (7 bases each). This CDR3 comprises 15 residues. Deletions cut 8 bases from V and 5 bases from J, with 22 bases between. Germline lookup yields CDR1 SGHAT and CDR2 FQNNGV. The CDR3 bases that were read are TGTGCCAGCCGGGGTGGGAGGGGGCTGCTCAACGAG. This codes for CASRGGRGLLNE. The full CDR3 sequence reads CASRGGRGLLNEQYF.

This clone occurred a few times. The sequenced fragment ends 3 residues before the CDR3 boundary, so the rest is inferred from the germline J gene. J is TRBJ2-3 and V is TRBV7-6; 13 bases agree with TRBD2. This CDR3 contains 16 residues. After removal of 1 base from V and 6 bases from J, the junction contained 4 bases not matched to a gene. Per the germline V gene, CDR1 is SGHVS and CDR2 is FNYEAQ. CDR3 in amino acids: CASSLETSGGLDTQYF. The covered CDR3 bases are TGTGCCAGCAGCTTAGAGACTAGCGGGGGGTTGGATACG.

This clone was counted between two and nine times. The read gets to within 3 residues of the CDR3 end, and the germline J gene fills in the rest. Different DNA sequences within this sample yield the same CDR3. V and J are TRBV6-2 or TRBV6-3 and TRBJ2-1; TRBD1 might be the D (6 bases). CDR1 and CDR2 (germline): MNHEY, SVGEGT. Trimming took 9 bases from V and 7 from J, leaving 16 bases between them. The CDR3 is 13 residues long. CDR3 DNA (partial): TGTGCCAGTTCAGGGGCGCCGCGTAATGAG. Protein sequence: CASSGAPRNE. The full CDR3 sequence reads CASSGAPRNEQFF.

The sample holds many counts of this clone. CDR3 amino acids: CASSRQDDQPQHF. The part of the CDR3 DNA that was read is TGTGCCAGCAGCCGTCAGGATGATCAGCCC. The chain uses TRBV7-6 and TRBJ1-5; D gene ambiguous. The CDR3 end lies 3 residues beyond the end of the read and is filled in from the germline J gene. From germline, CDR1 is SGHVS and CDR2 FNYEAQ. This CDR3 region has 13 residues. V gave up 5 bases and J gave up 5 bases, with 10 bases separating them.

A word on this clone: The sequence runs out 3 residues before the end of the CDR3; the remainder is reconstructed from the germline J gene. This sequence joins TRBV30 and TRBJ2-7, with 10 nucleotides matching TRBD1. V lost 2 bases, J lost 3 bases, and 1 base stayed unmatched. Germline V gene data show CDR1 as GTSNPN and CDR2 as SVGIG (reference sequence). The CDR3 spans 13 residues. The CDR3: CAWSRDRGYEQYF. Incomplete CDR3 DNA: TGTGCCTGGAGTCGGGACAGGGGCTACGAG.

This clone was found a few times. The CDR3 end is not reached by the read, which stops 3 residues before it; the germline J gene fills it in. The V call is TRBV6-2 or TRBV6-3, the J call TRBJ2-5; D is unresolved. V lost 6 bases, J lost 4 bases, and 9 bases lay in between. This CDR3 region has 12 residues. Looked up from germline, CDR1 is MNHEY and CDR2 is SVGEGT. CDR3 sequence: CASSPSLETQYF. The sequenced CDR3 bases are TGTGCCAGCAGCCCGTCACTAGAGACC.

This clone was counted ten times or more. From the germline J gene comes the end of the CDR3, since the read stops 3 residues before it. The chain uses TRBV7-7 and TRBJ2-3, with 9 positions matching TRBD2. V shed 6 bases, J shed 1 base, and the junction held 2 bases outside the gene matches. Per germline, CDR1 SSHAT and CDR2 FNYEAQ (reference sequence). The CDR3 runs to 14 residues. CDR3 DNA (partial): TGTGCCAGCAGTCCTAGCGGGGGCACAGATACG. Translation: CASSPSGGTDT. The entire CDR3 reads CASSPSGGTDTQYF.

This clone has more than one count but fewer than ten. The read is 3 residues too short to cover the CDR3 end, so that end is filled in from the germline J gene. The rearrangement links TRBV7-4 to TRBJ1-5, with TRBD1 matching over 8 bases. Germline assignment: CDR1 SGHVT and CDR2 SQSDAQ. Unmatched junction bases numbered 9, after V lost 7 bases and J lost 7 bases. The CDR3 is 14 amino acids. The sequenced CDR3 bases are TGTGCCAGCACCGGGACAGGAGGGAGGCAGCCC. Amino acid sequence: CASTGTGGRQP. The entire CDR3 sequence reads CASTGTGGRQPQHF.

This clone was detected only a few times. The sequenced fragment ends 3 residues before the CDR3 boundary, so the rest is inferred from the germline J gene. The chain employs TRBV2 and TRBJ2-3; TRBD2 matches at 7 bases. CDR1 is SNHLY and CDR2 is FYNNEI in the germline V gene. The V segment lost 6 bases and the J segment 6 bases; nucleotides outside the gene matches: 12. This CDR3 region has 15 residues. CDR3 DNA (partial): TGTGCCAGCAGACTAAGGGACTACGATGGGGATACG. Translating it yields CASRLRDYDGDT. The CDR3, in full, reads CASRLRDYDGDTQYF.

The covered CDR3 bases are TGTGCCAGAAGGGTCGACAGACCTGATAGCAATCAGCCC. Amino acid sequence: CARRVDRPDSNQP. The entire CDR3 is CARRVDRPDSNQPQHF. The chain links TRBV5-3 to TRBJ1-5; D might be TRBD1 (5 bases). The CDR3 goes on 3 residues after the read ends, and that part is filled in from the germline J gene. TRBV5-3 is recorded as an ORF, its role being uncertain. V was trimmed by 5 bases and J by 0 bases, leaving 15 bases between them. The CDR3 runs 16 residues.

In this sample, this clone turned up many times. The read stops 3 residues short of the end of the CDR3; the missing end is completed from the germline J gene. The rearrangement links TRBV19 to TRBJ1-1; unclear D gene. The CDR3 spans 13 residues. The V gene lost 5 bases and the J gene lost 2 bases, with 9 bases spanning the gap. The germline V gene encodes CDR1 LNHDA and CDR2 SQIVND (reference sequence). CDR3 protein: CASSQQTNTEAFF. The sequenced part of the CDR3 DNA is TGTGCCAGTAGTCAACAGACAAACACTGAA.

In the case of this clone: The read gets to within 3 residues of the CDR3 end, and the germline J gene fills in the rest. This sequence joins TRBV11-2 and TRBJ1-6; D ambiguous. The CDR3 has 15 amino acids. Germline assignment: CDR1 SGHAT and CDR2 FQNNGV. With 2 bases removed from V and 6 bases from J, the gap between germline ends came to 11 bases. Incomplete CDR3 DNA: TGTGCCAGCAGCTTAACGGCACAGTCTAATTCACCC. Translating gives CASSLTAQSNSP. Given in full, the CDR3 is CASSLTAQSNSPLHF. The full variable domain, with the rest looked up from reference TRBV11-2 and TRBJ1-6, is EAGVAQSPRYKIIEKRQSVAFWCNPISGHATLYWYQQILGQGPKLLIQFQNNGVVDDSQLPKDRFSAERLKGVDSTLKIQPAKLEDSAVYLCASSLTAQSNSPLHFGNGTRLTVT.

In this sample, this clone turned up a few times. The sequenced fragment ends 3 residues before the CDR3 boundary, so the rest is inferred from the germline J gene. The V call is TRBV7-9, the J call TRBJ2-1; 7 bases match TRBD2. This CDR3 is 14 amino acids long. From germline, CDR1 is SEHNR and CDR2 FQNEAQ (reference sequence). Trimming cost V 0 bases and J 9 bases; bases outside gene matches: 5. CDR3 DNA, as far as it was read: TGTGCCAGCAGCTTAGCCGGGGGGTCGGGTGAG. Its translation: CASSLAGGSGE. The full-length CDR3 reads as CASSLAGGSGEQFF.